This T cell receptor beta chain originates from a study of blood T cell repertoires in COVID-19. In the study overall: From the United States, Italy and Spain came samples of acute and convalescent COVID-19. Sample material is recorded as cDNA or gDNA derived from T cells, B-cell-depleted T cells, or PBMCs.

Trimming took 5 bases from V and 7 from J, leaving 17 bases between them. Germline-derived CDR1 and CDR2 are MDHEN and SYDVKM. The CDR3 is 14 amino acids. Original data processing: Amplification of reference gene primers was used by the study to estimate nucleated cell counts. The assay was immunoSEQ multiplex PCR, and TCRdb's table has in-frame clones only and misses some. V and J calls and clone size are those listed in that table; D and trimming were worked out from the DNA. Of more than 150,000 clones listed, 75% to 90% were seen once; the top ten hold around 6.3%. The chain combines TRBV28 with TRBJ1-2; D may be TRBD1 (5 bases). The sample consisted of peripheral blood. The clonotype was recovered from a woman in her forties with acute or convalescent COVID-19. Here the CDR3 reads CASSIGQGSSGYTF. CDR3 in DNA: TGTGCCAGCAGTATAGGTCAGGGTTCAAGTGGCTACACCTTC.